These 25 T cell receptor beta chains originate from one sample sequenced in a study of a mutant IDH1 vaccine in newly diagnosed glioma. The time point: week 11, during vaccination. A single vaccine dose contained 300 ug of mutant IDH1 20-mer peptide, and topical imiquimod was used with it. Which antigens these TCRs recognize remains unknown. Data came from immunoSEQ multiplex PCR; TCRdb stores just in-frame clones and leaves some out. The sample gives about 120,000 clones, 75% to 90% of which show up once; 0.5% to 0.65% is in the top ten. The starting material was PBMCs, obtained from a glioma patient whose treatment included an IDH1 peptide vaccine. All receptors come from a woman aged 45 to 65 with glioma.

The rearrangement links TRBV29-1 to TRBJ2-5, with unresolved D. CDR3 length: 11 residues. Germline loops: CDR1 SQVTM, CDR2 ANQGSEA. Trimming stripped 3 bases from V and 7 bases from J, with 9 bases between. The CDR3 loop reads CSVEGLGTQYF. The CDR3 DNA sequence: TGCAGCGTTGAGGGCCTTGGGACCCAGTACTTC.

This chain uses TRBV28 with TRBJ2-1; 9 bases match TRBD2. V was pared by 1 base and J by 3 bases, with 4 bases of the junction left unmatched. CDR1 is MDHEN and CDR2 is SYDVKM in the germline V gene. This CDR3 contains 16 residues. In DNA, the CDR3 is TGTGCCAGCAGTTTATATCTAGCGGGAAGCTACAATGAGCAGTTCTTC. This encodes CASSLYLAGSYNEQFF.

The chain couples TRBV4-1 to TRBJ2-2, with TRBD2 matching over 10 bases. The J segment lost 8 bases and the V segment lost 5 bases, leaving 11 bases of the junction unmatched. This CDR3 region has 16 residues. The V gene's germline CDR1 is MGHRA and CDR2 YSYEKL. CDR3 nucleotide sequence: TGCGCCAGCAGCTCGGGCCTAGCGGGAGATGGTGGGGAGCTGTTTTTT. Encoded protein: CASSSGLAGDGGELFF.

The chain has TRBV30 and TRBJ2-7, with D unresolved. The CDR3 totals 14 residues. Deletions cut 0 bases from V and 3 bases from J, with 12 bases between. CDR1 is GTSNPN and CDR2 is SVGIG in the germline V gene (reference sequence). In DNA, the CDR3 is TGTGCCTGGAGTGTATTCCCGGCCCACTACGAGCAGTACTTC. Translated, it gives CAWSVFPAHYEQYF.

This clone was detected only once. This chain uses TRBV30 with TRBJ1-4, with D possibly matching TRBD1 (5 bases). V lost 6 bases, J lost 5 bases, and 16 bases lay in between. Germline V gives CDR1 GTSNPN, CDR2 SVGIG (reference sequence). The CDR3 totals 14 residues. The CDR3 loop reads CACITWGENEKLFF. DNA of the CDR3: TGTGCCTGCATCACCTGGGGGGAGAATGAAAAACTGTTTTTT.

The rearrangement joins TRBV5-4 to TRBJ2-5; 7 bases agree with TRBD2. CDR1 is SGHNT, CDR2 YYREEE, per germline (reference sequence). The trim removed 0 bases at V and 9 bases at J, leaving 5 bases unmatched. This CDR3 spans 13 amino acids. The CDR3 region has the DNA TGTGCCAGCAGCTTGGGGGCGGGAGCCGCCCAGTACTTC. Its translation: CASSLGAGAAQYF.

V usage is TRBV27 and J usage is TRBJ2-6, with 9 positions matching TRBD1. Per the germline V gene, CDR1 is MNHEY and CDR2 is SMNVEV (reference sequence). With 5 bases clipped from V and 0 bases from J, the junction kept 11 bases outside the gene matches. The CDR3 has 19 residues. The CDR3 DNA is TGTGCCAGCAGTCCGGGACAGGGTTCTTTTAACTCTGGGGCCAACGTCCTGACTTTC. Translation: CASSPGQGSFNSGANVLTF.

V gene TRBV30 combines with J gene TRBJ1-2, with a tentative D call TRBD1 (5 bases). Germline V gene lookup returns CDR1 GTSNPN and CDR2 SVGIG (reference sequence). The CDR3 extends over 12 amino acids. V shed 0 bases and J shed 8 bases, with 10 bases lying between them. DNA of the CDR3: TGTGCCTGGAGTGTACGCAGGGCCGGCTACACCTTC. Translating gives CAWSVRRAGYTF.

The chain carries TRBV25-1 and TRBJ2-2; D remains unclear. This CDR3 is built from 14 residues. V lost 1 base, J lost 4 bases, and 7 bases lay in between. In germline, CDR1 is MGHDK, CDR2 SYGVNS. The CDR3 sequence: CASSEWVGTGELFF. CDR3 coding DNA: TGTGCCAGCAGTGAATGGGTGGGCACCGGGGAGCTGTTTTTT.

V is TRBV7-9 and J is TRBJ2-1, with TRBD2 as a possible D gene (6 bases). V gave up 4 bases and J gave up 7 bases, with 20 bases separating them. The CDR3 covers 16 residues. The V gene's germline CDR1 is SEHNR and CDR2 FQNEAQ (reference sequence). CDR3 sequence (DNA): TGTGCCAGCAGCTGGATCCGGGACTCCGGAAGGAATGAGCAGTTCTTC. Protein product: CASSWIRDSGRNEQFF.

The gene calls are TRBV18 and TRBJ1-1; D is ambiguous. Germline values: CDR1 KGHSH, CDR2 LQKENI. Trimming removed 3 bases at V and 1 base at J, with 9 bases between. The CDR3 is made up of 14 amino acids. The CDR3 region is CASSPTSRNTEAFF. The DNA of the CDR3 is TGTGCCAGCTCACCCACCTCTCGGAACACTGAAGCTTTCTTT.

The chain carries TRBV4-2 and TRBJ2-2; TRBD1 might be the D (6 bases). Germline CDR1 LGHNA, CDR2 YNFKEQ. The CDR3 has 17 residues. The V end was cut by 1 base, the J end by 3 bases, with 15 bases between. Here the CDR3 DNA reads TGTGCCAGCAGCCAAGTCCTTACAGGGAGAGACACCGGGGAGCTGTTTTTT. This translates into CASSQVLTGRDTGELFF.

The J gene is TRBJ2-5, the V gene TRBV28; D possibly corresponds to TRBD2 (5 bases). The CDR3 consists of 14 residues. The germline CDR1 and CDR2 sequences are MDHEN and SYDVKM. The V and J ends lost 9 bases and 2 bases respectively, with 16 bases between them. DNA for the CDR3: TGTGCCAGTTGCGAGGGCCAGAGGCAAGAGACCCAGTACTTC. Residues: CASCEGQRQETQYF.

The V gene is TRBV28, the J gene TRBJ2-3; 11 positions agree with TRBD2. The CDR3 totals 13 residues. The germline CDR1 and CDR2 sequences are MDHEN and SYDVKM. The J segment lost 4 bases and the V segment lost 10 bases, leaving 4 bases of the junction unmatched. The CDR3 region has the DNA TGTGCCATCCATAGCGGGAGGGCAGATACGCAGTATTTT. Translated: CAIHSGRADTQYF. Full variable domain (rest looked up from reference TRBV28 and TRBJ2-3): DVKVTQSSRYLVKRTGEKVFLECVQDMDHENMFWYRQDPGLGLRLIYFSYDVKMKEKGDIPEGYSVSREKKERFSLILESASTNQTSMYLCAIHSGRADTQYFGPGTRLTVL.

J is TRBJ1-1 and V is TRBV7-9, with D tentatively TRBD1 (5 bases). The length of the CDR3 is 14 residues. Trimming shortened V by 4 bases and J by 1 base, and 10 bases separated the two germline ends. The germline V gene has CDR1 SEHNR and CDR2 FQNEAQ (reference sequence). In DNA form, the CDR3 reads TGTGCCAGCAGCTCTTTCGACAGGAACACTGAAGCTTTCTTT. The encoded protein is CASSSFDRNTEAFF.

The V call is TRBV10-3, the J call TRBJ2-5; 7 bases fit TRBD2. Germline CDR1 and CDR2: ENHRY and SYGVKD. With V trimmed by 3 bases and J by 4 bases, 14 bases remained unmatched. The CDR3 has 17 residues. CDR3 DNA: TGTGCCATCAGTGATCCGGCTAGCGGTAATGGGGGAGAGACCCAGTACTTC. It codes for CAISDPASGNGGETQYF.

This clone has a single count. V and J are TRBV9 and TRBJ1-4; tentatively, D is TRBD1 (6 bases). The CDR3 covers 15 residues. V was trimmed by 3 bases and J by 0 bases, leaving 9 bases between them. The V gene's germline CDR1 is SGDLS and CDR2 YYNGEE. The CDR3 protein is CASSGNRATNEKLFF. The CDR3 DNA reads TGTGCCAGCAGCGGCAACAGGGCAACTAATGAAAAACTGTTTTTT.

The CDR3 sequence: CASSQLNQPQHF. For the CDR3, the DNA is TGTGCCAGCAGCCAGCTTAATCAGCCCCAGCATTTT. The chain links TRBV2 to TRBJ1-5; D remains unclear. The CDR3 contains 12 residues. Trimming cost V 6 bases and J 4 bases, with 7 bases left between them. In germline, CDR1 is SNHLY, CDR2 FYNNEI.

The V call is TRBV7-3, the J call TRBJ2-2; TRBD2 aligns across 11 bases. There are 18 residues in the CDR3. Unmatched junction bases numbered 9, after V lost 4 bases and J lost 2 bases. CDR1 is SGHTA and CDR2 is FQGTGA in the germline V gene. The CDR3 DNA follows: TGTGCCAGCAGCTCTCCACCGGGACTAGCGGCTAACACCGGGGAGCTGTTTTTT. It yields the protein CASSSPPGLAANTGELFF.

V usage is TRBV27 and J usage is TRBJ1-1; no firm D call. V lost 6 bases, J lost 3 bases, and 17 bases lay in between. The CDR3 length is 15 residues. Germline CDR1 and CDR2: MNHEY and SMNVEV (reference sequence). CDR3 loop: CASSLTTPLYTEAFF. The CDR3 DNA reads TGTGCCAGCAGCTTGACCACTCCCTTGTACACTGAAGCTTTCTTT.

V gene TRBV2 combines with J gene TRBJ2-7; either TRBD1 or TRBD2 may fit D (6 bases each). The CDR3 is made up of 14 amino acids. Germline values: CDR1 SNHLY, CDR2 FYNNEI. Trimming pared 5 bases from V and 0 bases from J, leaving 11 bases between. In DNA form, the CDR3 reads TGTGCCAGCAGTAGAGGGGGGAGCTCCTACGAGCAGTACTTC. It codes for CASSRGGSSYEQYF.

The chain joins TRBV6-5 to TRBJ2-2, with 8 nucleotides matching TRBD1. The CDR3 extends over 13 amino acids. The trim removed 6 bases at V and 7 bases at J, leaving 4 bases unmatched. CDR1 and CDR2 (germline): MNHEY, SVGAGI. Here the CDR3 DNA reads TGTGCCAGCAGCACCGACAGGGGCGGGGAGCTGTTTTTT. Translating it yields CASSTDRGGELFF.

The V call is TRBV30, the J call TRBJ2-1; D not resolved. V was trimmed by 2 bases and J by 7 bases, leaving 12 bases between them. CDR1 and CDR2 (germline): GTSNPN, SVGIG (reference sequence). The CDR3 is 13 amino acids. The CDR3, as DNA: TGTGCCTGGAGTTACGAGGTTAAAAATGAGCAGTTCTTC. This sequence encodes CAWSYEVKNEQFF.

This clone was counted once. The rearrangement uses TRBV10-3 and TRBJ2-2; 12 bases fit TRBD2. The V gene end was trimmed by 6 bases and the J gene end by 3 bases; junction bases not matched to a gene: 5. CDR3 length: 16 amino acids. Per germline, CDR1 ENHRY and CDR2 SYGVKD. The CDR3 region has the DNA TGTGCCATCAGAGCGGGACTAGCGGGCTACACCGGGGAGCTGTTTTTT. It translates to CAIRAGLAGYTGELFF.

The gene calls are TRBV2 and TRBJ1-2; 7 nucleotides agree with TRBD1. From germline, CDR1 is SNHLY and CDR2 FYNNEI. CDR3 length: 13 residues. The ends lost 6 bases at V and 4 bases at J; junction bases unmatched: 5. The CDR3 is CASSRQGFYGYTF. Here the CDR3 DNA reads TGTGCCAGCAGCCGACAGGGTTTCTATGGCTACACCTTC.